This T cell receptor beta chain was recorded in a study of post-analysis software for immune sequencing data. On the study more broadly: Relapsing-remitting, secondary progressive and progressive-relapsing courses of multiple sclerosis were included. Study observations and caveats: Among multiple sclerosis patients, normalized Chao1 diversity was significantly below that of controls.

The TCR beta cDNA libraries carried unique molecular identifiers. TCRdb reanalysed the PCR reads using MiXCR and keeps one entry per CDR3 protein. The sample has 750,000 to 950,000 distinct CDR3 sequences, around 53% seen once. In this sample, this clonotype turned up a few times. The antigen remains unidentified. The sequenced sample consisted of blood. This clonotype was obtained from a girl aged 5-17 years with multiple sclerosis.

CDR3 in DNA: TGTGCCAGCAGCTTAGGAGTTGGGTTGGACACTGAAGCTTTCTTT. Its protein product is CASSLGVGLDTEAFF. The rearrangement joins TRBV7-3 to TRBJ1-1, with D unclear. Between the trimmed V and J ends, which lost 2 bases and 3 bases, there was a span of 13 bases. Germline V CDR1 and CDR2: SGHTA, FQGTGA. This CDR3 region has 15 residues.